A single sample gave rise to the 13 T cell receptor beta chains below, sequenced in a study of shared clonotypes between healthy human individuals. The table came from immunoSEQ multiplex PCR; TCRdb's copy has only in-frame clones and leaves some out. The sample records about 1.4 million clones, more than 95% being singletons. Material: naive CD4+ T cells sorted from blood. Subset defined: CD45RA+ positively selected. The source is a man aged 30 to 39 in good health.

The rearrangement joins TRBV9 to TRBJ2-2; 10 bases match TRBD2. Germline loops: CDR1 SGDLS, CDR2 YYNGEE. This CDR3 comprises 14 residues. V was clipped by 3 bases and J by 6 bases; unmatched bases: 2. The CDR3 reads CASSASGRAGELFF. The CDR3 DNA is TGTGCCAGCAGCGCAAGCGGGAGGGCCGGGGAGCTGTTTTTT.

This chain uses TRBV18 with TRBJ1-3, with D perhaps matching TRBD1 (6 bases). The CDR3 consists of 16 residues. From germline, CDR1 is KGHSH and CDR2 LQKENI. V dropped 2 bases and J dropped 0 bases, with 11 bases sitting between them. CDR3 DNA sequence: TGTGCCAGCTCACCAAATTTAGGGGGCTCTGGAAACACCATATATTTT. Translation: CASSPNLGGSGNTIYF. The entire variable domain, with the rest obtained from reference TRBV18 and TRBJ1-3, is as follows: NAGVMQNPRHLVRRRGQEARLRCSPMKGHSHVYWYRQLPEEGLKFMVYLQKENIIDESGMPKERFSAEFPKEGPSILRIQQVVRGDSAAYFCASSPNLGGSGNTIYFGEGSWLTVV.

Remarks on this clone: In the same sample, other DNA sequences code for this CDR3. This chain joins TRBV28 and TRBJ2-7, with D possibly being TRBD1 (6 bases). Trimming removed 9 bases at V and 1 base at J, with 10 bases between. This CDR3 is built from 12 residues. Looked up from germline, CDR1 is MDHEN and CDR2 is SYDVKM. CDR3 in amino acids: CASSGTSYEQYF. The CDR3 region has the DNA TGTGCCAGTTCCGGGACATCCTACGAGCAGTACTTC. Drawing the rest from reference TRBV28 and TRBJ2-7, the complete variable domain is DVKVTQSSRYLVKRTGEKVFLECVQDMDHENMFWYRQDPGLGLRLIYFSYDVKMKEKGDIPEGYSVSREKKERFSLILESASTNQTSMYLCASSGTSYEQYFGPGTRLTVT.

The table lists this clone with a count of one. The chain is built from TRBV19 and TRBJ2-3, with 10 nucleotides matching TRBD2. From germline, CDR1 is LNHDA and CDR2 SQIVND (reference sequence). V was pared by 3 bases and J by 0 bases, with 9 bases of the junction left unmatched. This CDR3 is 18 amino acids long. CDR3 residues: CASSIRTSGAASTDTQYF. CDR3 bases: TGTGCCAGTAGTATTCGGACTAGCGGAGCCGCTAGCACAGATACGCAGTATTTT.

Concerning this clone: At one end, the junction sequence differs from germline, possibly due to a read error. The chain links TRBV30 to TRBJ2-1, with 10 positions matching TRBD2. This CDR3 is built from 14 residues. Per the germline V gene, CDR1 is GTSNPN and CDR2 is SVGIG (reference sequence). CDR3 loop: CAWKSGRAYNEQFF. CDR3 DNA sequence: TGTGCCTGGAAAAGCGGGAGGGCCTATAATGAGCAGTTCTTC.

The rearrangement uses TRBV29-1 and TRBJ1-2, with D possibly matching TRBD1 (6 bases). Trimming pared 8 bases from V and 0 bases from J, leaving 13 bases between. Per the germline V gene, CDR1 is SQVTM and CDR2 is ANQGSEA. CDR3 length: 13 residues. CDR3: CSFRTASNYGYTF. For the CDR3, the DNA is TGCAGCTTTCGGACAGCTTCTAACTATGGCTACACCTTC.

In regard to this clone: Other DNA sequences in this sample translate to the same CDR3. V usage is TRBV9 and J usage is TRBJ2-1, with 11 nucleotides matching TRBD2. The V and J ends lost 0 bases and 7 bases, in that order; junction bases with no gene match: 3. Germline V gene sequence: CDR1 SGDLS, CDR2 YYNGEE. The CDR3 extends over 15 amino acids. In DNA, the CDR3 is TGTGCCAGCAGCGTAGTAGCGGGAGGGTATAATGAGCAGTTCTTC. Its translation is CASSVVAGGYNEQFF.

The chain has TRBV2 and TRBJ2-2, with D perhaps TRBD2 (6 bases). Looked up from germline, CDR1 is SNHLY and CDR2 is FYNNEI. The V gene lost 4 bases and the J gene lost 4 bases, with 13 bases spanning the gap. The CDR3 consists of 15 residues. The CDR3, as DNA: TGTGCCAGCAGTGGATTGCGGGGAAGCACCGGGGAGCTGTTTTTT. Amino acids: CASSGLRGSTGELFF.

This chain links TRBV10-3 with TRBJ2-5; 12 positions agree with TRBD2. Germline values: CDR1 ENHRY, CDR2 SYGVKD. With 9 bases clipped from V and 7 bases from J, the junction kept 9 bases outside the gene matches. This CDR3 is 14 amino acids long. This chain's CDR3 is CAIGLAGTNVTQYF. The CDR3 DNA reads as TGTGCCATTGGACTAGCGGGAACAAACGTGACCCAGTACTTC.

In nucleotides, the CDR3 is TGTGCCAGCAGTCTACTTCTACAGGTCCTCTACAATGAGCAGTTCTTC. Translation: CASSLLLQVLYNEQFF. This rearrangement joins TRBV6-6 to TRBJ2-1, with D perhaps TRBD1 (5 bases). The CDR3 spans 16 residues. V was pared by 5 bases and J by 3 bases, with 17 bases between. Germline values: CDR1 MNHNY, CDR2 SVGAGI (reference sequence).

V usage is TRBV5-8 and J usage is TRBJ2-2, with TRBD2 matching 11 bases. CDR1 and CDR2 from the germline V gene are SGHTS and YDEGEE. The CDR3 runs to 16 residues. After removal of 3 bases from V and 4 bases from J, the junction contained 5 bases not matched to a gene. The CDR3 nucleotides read TGTGCCAGCAGCTCAATAGCGGGAGGGCCCACCGGGGAGCTGTTTTTT. It specifies CASSSIAGGPTGELFF.

The V call is TRBV7-9, the J call TRBJ2-1; 8 bases fit TRBD2. The CDR3 length is 15 residues. CDR1 and CDR2 from the germline V gene are SEHNR and FQNEAQ (reference sequence). The trim removed 7 bases at V and 0 bases at J, leaving 5 bases unmatched. The CDR3 DNA is TGTGCCAGCAAGGGAGCGGGAGTCTCCTACAATGAGCAGTTCTTC. Encoded protein: CASKGAGVSYNEQFF.

The chain combines TRBV21-1 with TRBJ1-1. TRBV21-1 is a documented pseudogene. CDR3 length equals 15 residues. The CDR3: CASSSRDSRNTEAFF. The CDR3 DNA follows: TGTGCCAGCAGCAGTAGGGACTCTCGGAACACTGAAGCTTTCTTT.